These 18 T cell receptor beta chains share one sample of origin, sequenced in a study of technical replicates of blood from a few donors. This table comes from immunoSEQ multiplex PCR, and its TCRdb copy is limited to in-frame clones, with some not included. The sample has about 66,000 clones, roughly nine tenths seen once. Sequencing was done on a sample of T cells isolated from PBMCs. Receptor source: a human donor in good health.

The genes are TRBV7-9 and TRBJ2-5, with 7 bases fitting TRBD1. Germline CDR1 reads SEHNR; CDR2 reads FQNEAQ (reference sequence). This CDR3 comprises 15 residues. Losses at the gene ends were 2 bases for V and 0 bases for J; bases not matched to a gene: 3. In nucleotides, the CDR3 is TGTGCCAGCAGCTTATATGGGACAGACCAAGAGACCCAGTACTTC. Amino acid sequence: CASSLYGTDQETQYF.

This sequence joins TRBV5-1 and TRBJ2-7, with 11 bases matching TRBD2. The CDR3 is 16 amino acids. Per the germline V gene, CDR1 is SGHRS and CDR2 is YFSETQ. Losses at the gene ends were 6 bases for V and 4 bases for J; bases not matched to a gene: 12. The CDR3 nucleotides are TGCGCCAGCACCCCCTTTACTAGCGGGAGAGATTACGAGCAGTACTTC. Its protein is CASTPFTSGRDYEQYF.

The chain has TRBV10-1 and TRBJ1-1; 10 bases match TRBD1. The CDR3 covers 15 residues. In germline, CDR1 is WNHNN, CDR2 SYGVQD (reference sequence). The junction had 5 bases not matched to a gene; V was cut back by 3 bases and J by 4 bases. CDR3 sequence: CASSEGTGEGTEAFF. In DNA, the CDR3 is TGCGCCAGCAGTGAAGGGACAGGGGAGGGCACTGAAGCTTTCTTT.

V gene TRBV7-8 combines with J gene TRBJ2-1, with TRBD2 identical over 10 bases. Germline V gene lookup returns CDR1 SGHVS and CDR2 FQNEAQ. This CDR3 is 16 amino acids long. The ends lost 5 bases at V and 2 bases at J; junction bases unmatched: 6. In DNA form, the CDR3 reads TGTGCCAGCAGCCCGAGGACTAGCGGAACCTACAATGAGCAGTTCTTC. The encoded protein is CASSPRTSGTYNEQFF.

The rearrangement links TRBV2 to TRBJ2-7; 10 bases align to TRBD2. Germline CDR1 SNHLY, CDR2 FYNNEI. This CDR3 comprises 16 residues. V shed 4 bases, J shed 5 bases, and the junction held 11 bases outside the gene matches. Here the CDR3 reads CASSASGLAYAHEQYF. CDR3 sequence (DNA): TGTGCCAGCAGTGCCTCGGGACTAGCGTATGCCCACGAGCAGTACTTC. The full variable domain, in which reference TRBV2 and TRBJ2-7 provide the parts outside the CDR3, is EPEVTQTPSHQVTQMGQEVILRCVPISNHLYFYWYRQILGQKVEFLVSFYNNEISEKSEIFDDQFSVERPDGSNFTLKIRSTKLEDSAMYFCASSASGLAYAHEQYFGPGTRLTVT.

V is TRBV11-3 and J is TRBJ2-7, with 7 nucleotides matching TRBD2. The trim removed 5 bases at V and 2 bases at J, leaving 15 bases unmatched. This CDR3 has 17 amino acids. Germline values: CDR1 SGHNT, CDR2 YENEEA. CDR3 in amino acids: CASSPIAPLGTTYEQYF. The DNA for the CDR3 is TGTGCCAGCAGCCCCATAGCCCCGCTGGGGACTACCTACGAGCAGTACTTC.

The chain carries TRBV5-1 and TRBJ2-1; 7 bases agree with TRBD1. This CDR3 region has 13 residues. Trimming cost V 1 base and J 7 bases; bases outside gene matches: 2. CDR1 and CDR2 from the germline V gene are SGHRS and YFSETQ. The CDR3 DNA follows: TGCGCCAGCAGCTTGCCAGGGGGAAATGAGCAGTTCTTC. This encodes CASSLPGGNEQFF.

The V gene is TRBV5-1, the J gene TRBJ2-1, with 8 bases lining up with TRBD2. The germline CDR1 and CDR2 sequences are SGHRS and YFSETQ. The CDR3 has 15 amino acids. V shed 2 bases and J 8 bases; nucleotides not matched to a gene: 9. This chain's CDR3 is CASSFSGTSADEQFF. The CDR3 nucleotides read TGCGCCAGCAGCTTTTCTGGGACTAGTGCCGATGAGCAGTTCTTC.

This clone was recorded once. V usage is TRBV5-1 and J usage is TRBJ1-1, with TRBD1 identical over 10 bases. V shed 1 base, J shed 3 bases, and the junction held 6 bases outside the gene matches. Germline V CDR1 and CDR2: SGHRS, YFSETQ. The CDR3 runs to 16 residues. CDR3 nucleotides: TGCGCCAGCAGCTTGAGGGAGGGACAGGGGCACACTGAAGCTTTCTTT. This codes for CASSLREGQGHTEAFF.

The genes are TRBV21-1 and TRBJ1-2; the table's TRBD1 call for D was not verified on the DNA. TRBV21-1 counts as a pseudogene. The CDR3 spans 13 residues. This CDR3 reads CASSMIQGMGNTF. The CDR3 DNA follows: TGTGCCAGCAGCATGATACAGGGGATGGGAAACACCTTC.

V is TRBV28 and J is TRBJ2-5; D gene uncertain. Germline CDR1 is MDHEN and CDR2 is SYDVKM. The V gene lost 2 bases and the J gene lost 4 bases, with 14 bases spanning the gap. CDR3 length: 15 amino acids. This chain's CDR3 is CASSLLGLQRETQYF. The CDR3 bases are TGTGCCAGCAGTTTACTAGGCCTTCAAAGAGAGACCCAGTACTTC.

The CDR3 region is CATAQRGGASYGYTF. In DNA form, the CDR3 reads TGTGCCACCGCCCAGCGAGGAGGCGCCTCCTATGGCTACACCTTC. This chain connects TRBV27 to TRBJ1-2; no clear D. This CDR3 comprises 15 residues. Trimming cost V 10 bases and J 4 bases, with 22 bases left between them. Germline V CDR1 and CDR2: MNHEY, SMNVEV (reference sequence).

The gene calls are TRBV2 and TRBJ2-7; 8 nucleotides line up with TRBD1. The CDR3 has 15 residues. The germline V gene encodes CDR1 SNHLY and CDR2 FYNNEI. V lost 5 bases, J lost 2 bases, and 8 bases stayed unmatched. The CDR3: CASSYTGGDTYEQYF. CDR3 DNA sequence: TGTGCCAGCAGTTACACAGGGGGTGATACCTACGAGCAGTACTTC.

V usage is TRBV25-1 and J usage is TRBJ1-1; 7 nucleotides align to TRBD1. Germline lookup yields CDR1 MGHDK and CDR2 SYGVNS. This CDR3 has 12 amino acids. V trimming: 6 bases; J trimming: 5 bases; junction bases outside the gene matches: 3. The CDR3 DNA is TGTGCCAGCAGACAGGGGAAGACTGAAGCTTTCTTT. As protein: CASRQGKTEAFF.

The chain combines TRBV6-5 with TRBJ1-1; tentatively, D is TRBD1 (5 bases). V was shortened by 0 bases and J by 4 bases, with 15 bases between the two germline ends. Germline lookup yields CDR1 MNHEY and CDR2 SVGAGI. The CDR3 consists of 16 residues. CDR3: CASSYSIQGWGTEAFF. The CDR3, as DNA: TGTGCCAGCAGTTACTCGATCCAGGGTTGGGGCACTGAAGCTTTCTTT.

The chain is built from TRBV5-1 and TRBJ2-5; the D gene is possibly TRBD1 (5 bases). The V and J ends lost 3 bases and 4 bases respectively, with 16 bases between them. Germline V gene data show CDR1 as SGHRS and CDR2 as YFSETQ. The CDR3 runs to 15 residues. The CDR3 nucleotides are TGCGCCAGCAGCTCAAACCCAGGGTCCCCAGAGACCCAGTACTTC. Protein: CASSSNPGSPETQYF.

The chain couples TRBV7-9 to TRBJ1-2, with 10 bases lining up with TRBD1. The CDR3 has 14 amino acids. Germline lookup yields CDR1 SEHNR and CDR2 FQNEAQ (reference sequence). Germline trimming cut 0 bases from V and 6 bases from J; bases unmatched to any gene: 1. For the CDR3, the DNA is TGTGCCAGCAGCTTAGCCGGGACAGGGGATGGCTACACCTTC. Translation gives CASSLAGTGDGYTF.

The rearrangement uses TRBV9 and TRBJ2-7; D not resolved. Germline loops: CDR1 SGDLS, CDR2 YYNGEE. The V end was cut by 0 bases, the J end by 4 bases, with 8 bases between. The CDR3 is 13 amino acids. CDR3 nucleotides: TGTGCCAGCAGCGTAGGAGATGGTTACGAGCAGTACTTC. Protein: CASSVGDGYEQYF.